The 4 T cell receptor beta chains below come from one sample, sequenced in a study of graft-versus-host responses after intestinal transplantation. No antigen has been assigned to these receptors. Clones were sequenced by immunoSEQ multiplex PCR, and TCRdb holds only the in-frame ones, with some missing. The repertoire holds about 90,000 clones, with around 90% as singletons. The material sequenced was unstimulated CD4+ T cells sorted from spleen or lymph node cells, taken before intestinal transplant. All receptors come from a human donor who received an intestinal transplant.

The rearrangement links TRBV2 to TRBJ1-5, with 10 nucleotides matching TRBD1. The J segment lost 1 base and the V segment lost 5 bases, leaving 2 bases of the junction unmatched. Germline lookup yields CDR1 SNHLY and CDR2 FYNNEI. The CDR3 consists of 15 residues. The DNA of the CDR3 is TGTGCCAGCAGTCCGGGACAGGGGAGCAATCAGCCCCAGCATTTT. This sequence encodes CASSPGQGSNQPQHF.

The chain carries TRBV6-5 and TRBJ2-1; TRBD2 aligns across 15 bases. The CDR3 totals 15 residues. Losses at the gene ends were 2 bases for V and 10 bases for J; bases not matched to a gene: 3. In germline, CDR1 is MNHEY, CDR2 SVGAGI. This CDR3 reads CASSYGLAGGAEQFF. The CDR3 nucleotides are TGTGCCAGCAGTTACGGACTAGCGGGAGGGGCCGAGCAGTTCTTC.

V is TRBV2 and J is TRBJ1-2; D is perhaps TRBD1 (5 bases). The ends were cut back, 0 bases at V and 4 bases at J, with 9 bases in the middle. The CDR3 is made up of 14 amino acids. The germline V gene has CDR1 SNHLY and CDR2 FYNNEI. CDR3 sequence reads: CASSEAGQGYGYTF. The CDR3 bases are TGTGCCAGCAGTGAAGCAGGGCAGGGCTATGGCTACACCTTC.

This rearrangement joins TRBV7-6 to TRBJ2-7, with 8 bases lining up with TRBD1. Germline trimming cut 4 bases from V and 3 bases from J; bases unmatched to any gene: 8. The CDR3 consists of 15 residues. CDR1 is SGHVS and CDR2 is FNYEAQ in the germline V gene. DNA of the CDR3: TGTGCCAGCAGCTCTACGGGACAGGAAAACTACGAGCAGTACTTC. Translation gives CASSSTGQENYEQYF.